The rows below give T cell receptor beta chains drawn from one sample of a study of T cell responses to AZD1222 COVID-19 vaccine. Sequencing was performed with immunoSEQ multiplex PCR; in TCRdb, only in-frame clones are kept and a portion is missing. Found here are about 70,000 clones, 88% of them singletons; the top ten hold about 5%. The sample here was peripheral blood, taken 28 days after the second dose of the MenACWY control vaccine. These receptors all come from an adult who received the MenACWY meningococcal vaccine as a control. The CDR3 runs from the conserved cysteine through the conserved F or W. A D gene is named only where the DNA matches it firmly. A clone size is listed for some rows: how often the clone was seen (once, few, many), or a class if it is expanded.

DNA: TGTGCCAGCAGCTTAGGGACTAGGTCATCCGAGCAGTACTTC; CDR3: CASSLGTRSSEQYF; V: TRBV11-2; J: TRBJ2-7; size: NA; D: TRBD2
DNA: TGTGCCATCTCGGGGGAGAAAAACACCGGGGAGCTGTTTTTT; CDR3: CAISGEKNTGELFF; V: TRBV10-3; J: TRBJ2-2; size: NA; D: NA
DNA: TGTGCCAGCAGTATCGACGGGTGGGCTGAAGCTTTCTTT; CDR3: CASSIDGWAEAFF; V: TRBV12-3/TRBV12-4; J: TRBJ1-1; size: once; D: NA
DNA: TGTGCCTGGAGTCCACCGACAGATACGCAGTATTTT; CDR3: CAWSPPTDTQYF; V: TRBV30; J: TRBJ2-3; size: NA; D: NA
DNA: TGTGCCAGCAGCGACACCCAGGGTAACTATGGCTACACCTTC; CDR3: CASSDTQGNYGYTF; V: TRBV3-1/TRBV3-2; J: TRBJ1-2; size: NA; D: NA
DNA: TGTGCCACCAGCAGAGATAGGTACACCATATATTTT; CDR3: CATSRDRYTIYF; V: TRBV15; J: TRBJ1-3; size: NA; D: NA
DNA: TGCGCCAGCACCAGGGGAAATAGCGGGGGACCAGAGACCCAGTACTTC; CDR3: CASTRGNSGGPETQYF; V: TRBV5-1; J: TRBJ2-5; size: NA; D: TRBD2
DNA: TGTGCCAGCAGTTTAGGCGGGCTCTACGAGCAGTACTTC; CDR3: CASSLGGLYEQYF; V: TRBV12-3/TRBV12-4; J: TRBJ2-7; size: NA; D: NA
DNA: TGTGCCATTTTCCCGTCGCGACCCGTAGGTGCTTTCTTT; CDR3: CAIFPSRPVGAFF; V: TRBV10-3; J: TRBJ1-1; size: NA; D: NA
DNA: TGTGCCACCAGTGATCGGGGGGCCCCGGGGGATACGCAGTATTTT; CDR3: CATSDRGAPGDTQYF; V: TRBV24-1; J: TRBJ2-3; size: NA; D: NA
DNA: TGTGCCAGCAGTTACGGACAGGGGAACACTGAAGCTTTCTTT; CDR3: CASSYGQGNTEAFF; V: TRBV6-5; J: TRBJ1-1; size: few; D: TRBD1
DNA: TGTGCCAGCAGCCCCCTACGGGTGAACACTGAAGCTTTCTTT; CDR3: CASSPLRVNTEAFF; V: TRBV11-2; J: TRBJ1-1; size: NA; D: NA
DNA: TGTGCCAGCAGCGTATCGACTGGGAACACTGAAGCTTTCTTT; CDR3: CASSVSTGNTEAFF; V: TRBV9; J: TRBJ1-1; size: NA; D: NA